These 18 T cell receptor beta chains were sequenced from one sample in a study of long-term antiretroviral therapy in people with HIV. Researchers report immunoSEQ v3.0 was run at survey level. Using immunoSEQ multiplex PCR, the repertoire was profiled, and TCRdb retains in-frame clones only, with some absent. This table holds roughly 32,000 clones, approximately 85% found once. The sequencing here drew on unsorted PBMCs, taken approximately 3.3 years after starting antiretroviral therapy. The origin of the receptors is a man between 18 and 35 years old with HIV.

The J gene is TRBJ2-1, the V gene TRBV20-1; TRBD1 is a possible D gene (5 bases). Germline V gene lookup returns CDR1 DFQATT and CDR2 SNEGSKA (reference sequence). The CDR3 is made up of 11 amino acids. Trimming shortened V by 1 base and J by 10 bases, and 8 bases separated the two germline ends. This chain's CDR3 is CSARGWGEQFF. CDR3 coding DNA: TGCAGTGCTAGAGGATGGGGCGAGCAGTTCTTC.

This clone was detected once. The rearrangement uses TRBV9 and TRBJ2-2; D could derive from TRBD1 or TRBD2 (5 bases each). CDR1 and CDR2 from the germline V gene are SGDLS and YYNGEE. V was shortened by 3 bases and J by 0 bases, with 15 bases between the two germline ends. CDR3 length equals 17 residues. CDR3 loop: CASSGPRGRANTGELFF. The CDR3 DNA reads as TGTGCCAGCAGCGGGCCCCGGGGCAGGGCGAACACCGGGGAGCTGTTTTTT.

This chain connects TRBV11-2 to TRBJ2-3; D not certain. Germline V gives CDR1 SGHAT, CDR2 FQNNGV. The CDR3 totals 11 residues. Trimming pared 3 bases from V and 4 bases from J, leaving 2 bases between. The CDR3 reads CASSLADTQYF. The CDR3 DNA reads as TGTGCCAGCAGCTTGGCAGATACGCAGTATTTT. Combining the CDR3 with reference TRBV11-2 and TRBJ2-3 gives the whole variable domain EAGVAQSPRYKIIEKRQSVAFWCNPISGHATLYWYQQILGQGPKLLIQFQNNGVVDDSQLPKDRFSAERLKGVDSTLKIQPAKLEDSAVYLCASSLADTQYFGPGTRLTVL.

This clone was seen only once. J is TRBJ2-5 and V is TRBV21-1; TRBD1, as called in the table, went unchecked against the DNA. TRBV21-1 is reported as a pseudogene. There are 16 residues in the CDR3. CDR3 sequence (DNA): TGTGCCAGCAGCAAACCGGGACAGGGAGACACAGAGACCCAGTACTTC. This codes for CASSKPGQGDTETQYF.

The gene calls are TRBV4-1 and TRBJ1-2; D uncertain. The CDR3 length is 13 residues. Trimming left V 5 bases short and J 8 bases short, with 15 bases between. In germline, CDR1 is MGHRA, CDR2 YSYEKL. CDR3 amino acids: CASSALPSVGYTF. Here the CDR3 DNA reads TGCGCCAGCAGCGCGCTCCCTTCAGTCGGCTACACCTTC.

V is TRBV7-9 and J is TRBJ2-7; D is perhaps TRBD1 (5 bases). V dropped 5 bases and J dropped 3 bases, with 14 bases sitting between them. The CDR3 has 14 amino acids. Per germline, CDR1 SEHNR and CDR2 FQNEAQ (reference sequence). CDR3 sequence: CASSPRQKFYEQYF. The CDR3 coding sequence is TGTGCCAGCAGCCCCCGACAGAAATTCTACGAGCAGTACTTC.

This rearrangement joins TRBV5-6 to TRBJ2-7; D unclear. The V and J ends lost 2 bases and 3 bases respectively, with 12 bases between them. The germline V gene encodes CDR1 SGHDT and CDR2 YYEEEE. The CDR3 extends over 14 amino acids. Here the CDR3 reads CASSFDNSYYEQYF. In nucleotides, the CDR3 is TGTGCCAGCAGCTTCGATAACAGCTACTACGAGCAGTACTTC.

The chain carries TRBV5-8 and TRBJ1-2, with D possibly being TRBD1 (5 bases). V lost 4 bases, J lost 8 bases, and 15 bases lay in between. CDR1 is SGHTS and CDR2 is YDEGEE in the germline V gene. The CDR3 sequence is 13 residues long. The CDR3 spells CASSIISRVGYTF. In DNA form, the CDR3 reads TGTGCCAGCAGCATAATCTCCAGGGTGGGCTACACCTTC.

J is TRBJ1-4 and V is TRBV4-3; 8 bases line up with TRBD1. The V gene's germline CDR1 is LGHNA and CDR2 YSLEER. J was trimmed by 0 bases and V by 0 bases; bases with no gene match: 9. This CDR3 has 19 amino acids. The CDR3 sequence is CASSQDRGTGPATNEKLFF. The DNA of the CDR3 is TGCGCCAGCAGCCAAGATCGGGGGACAGGACCTGCAACTAATGAAAAACTGTTTTTT.

The gene calls are TRBV5-1 and TRBJ1-2; 10 bases are shared with TRBD1. Germline values: CDR1 SGHRS, CDR2 YFSETQ. The CDR3 extends over 15 amino acids. The V segment lost 3 bases and the J segment 5 bases; nucleotides outside the gene matches: 7. CDR3 sequence reads: CASSSRQGARYGYTF. Written as DNA, the CDR3 is TGCGCCAGCAGCTCCCGACAGGGGGCTAGGTATGGCTACACCTTC.

This clone showed up just a few times. The chain couples TRBV2 to TRBJ2-1; D might be TRBD2 (5 bases). V lost 4 bases and J 2 bases, leaving 21 bases between the germline ends. Germline loops: CDR1 SNHLY, CDR2 FYNNEI. The CDR3 loop spans 18 amino acids. CDR3 sequence: CASSGWEQPFKPYNEQFF. The DNA for the CDR3 is TGTGCCAGCAGTGGGTGGGAGCAGCCCTTTAAACCCTACAATGAGCAGTTCTTC. The whole variable domain, remainder taken from reference TRBV2 and TRBJ2-1, is EPEVTQTPSHQVTQMGQEVILRCVPISNHLYFYWYRQILGQKVEFLVSFYNNEISEKSEIFDDQFSVERPDGSNFTLKIRSTKLEDSAMYFCASSGWEQPFKPYNEQFFGPGTRLTVL.

This chain links TRBV7-9 with TRBJ1-3, with D unresolved. CDR3 length equals 13 residues. Germline V lookup: CDR1 SEHNR, CDR2 FQNEAQ (reference sequence). V lost 6 bases and J 2 bases, leaving 8 bases between the germline ends. The CDR3 reads CASSRLPGNTIYF. The CDR3 coding sequence is TGTGCCAGCAGTCGATTACCTGGAAACACCATATATTTT.

This rearrangement joins TRBV5-1 to TRBJ2-2; 9 positions match TRBD1. CDR3 size: 15 residues. V lost 0 bases and J lost 4; bases outside the gene matches: 1. CDR1 is SGHRS, CDR2 YFSETQ, per germline. The CDR3: CASSLGGQGTGELFF. DNA of the CDR3: TGCGCCAGCAGCTTGGGGGGACAGGGCACCGGGGAGCTGTTTTTT.

The chain carries TRBV7-2 and TRBJ1-1; 8 nucleotides agree with TRBD1. Germline V gene data show CDR1 as SGHTA and CDR2 as FQGNSA. V lost 6 bases to trimming and J lost 6 bases; unmatched junction nucleotides: 6. This CDR3 is built from 13 residues. The CDR3 DNA reads TGTGCCAGCAGAGACAGGGGTTCTTCTGAAGCTTTCTTT. Protein product: CASRDRGSSEAFF.

This chain connects TRBV7-6 to TRBJ1-5, with 8 positions matching TRBD1. Germline V lookup: CDR1 SGHVS, CDR2 FNYEAQ. V lost 5 bases and J lost 3; bases outside the gene matches: 15. CDR3 length: 18 residues. The CDR3 spells CASSPSRGPPNFNQPQHF. As DNA, the CDR3 is TGTGCCAGCAGCCCGTCCAGGGGGCCACCCAACTTCAATCAGCCCCAGCATTTT.

The table lists this clone with a count of one. The rearrangement links TRBV28 to TRBJ2-3; possible D gene TRBD1, 7 bases. With 8 bases removed from V and 2 bases from J, the gap between germline ends came to 17 bases. The length of the CDR3 is 15 residues. Germline CDR1 and CDR2: MDHEN and SYDVKM. The CDR3 DNA reads as TGTGCCAGCCTTGGGGCAGGGGGGTACACAGATACGCAGTATTTT. This translates into CASLGAGGYTDTQYF.

The V and J genes are TRBV6-1 and TRBJ1-2, with a possible D match to TRBD1 (6 bases). V lost 7 bases and J lost 5, with 17 bases in between. Germline assignment: CDR1 MNHNS and CDR2 SASEGT. The CDR3 loop spans 14 amino acids. This CDR3 reads CASTPPGHRYGYTF. As DNA, the CDR3 is TGTGCCAGCACCCCCCCGGGACATAGATATGGCTACACCTTC.

The chain joins TRBV5-4 to TRBJ1-1; D gene unclear. The germline V gene encodes CDR1 SGHNT and CDR2 YYREEE (reference sequence). The CDR3 contains 13 residues. V was cut by 7 bases and J by 1 base, with 11 bases left in between. The CDR3 region is CASRIGRNTEAFF. The CDR3 DNA reads TGTGCCAGCCGTATCGGACGGAACACTGAAGCTTTCTTT.